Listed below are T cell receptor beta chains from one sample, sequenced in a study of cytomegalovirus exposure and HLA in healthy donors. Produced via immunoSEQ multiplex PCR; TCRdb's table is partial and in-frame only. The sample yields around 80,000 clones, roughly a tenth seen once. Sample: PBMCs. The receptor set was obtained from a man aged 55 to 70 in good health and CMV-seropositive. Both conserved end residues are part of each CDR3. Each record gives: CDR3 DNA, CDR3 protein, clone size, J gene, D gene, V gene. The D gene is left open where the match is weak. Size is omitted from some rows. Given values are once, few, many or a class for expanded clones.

CDR3 DNA: TGCAGCGTTGAAGTCCCTCTAGCGGGAGCTCCCCAAGAGACCCAGTACTTC
CDR3 protein: CSVEVPLAGAPQETQYF
clone size: -
J gene: TRBJ2-5
D gene: TRBD2
V gene: TRBV29-1

CDR3 DNA: TGCGCCAGCAGCCAATACAGTCTCAGGGGGCAGCCCCAGCATTTT
CDR3 protein: CASSQYSLRGQPQHF
clone size: few
J gene: TRBJ1-5
D gene: TRBD1
V gene: TRBV4-1

CDR3 DNA: TGTGCCAGCAGGGAGACAGGGAATGAAAAACTGTTTTTT
CDR3 protein: CASRETGNEKLFF
clone size: -
J gene: TRBJ1-4
D gene: TRBD1
V gene: TRBV28

CDR3 DNA: TGTGCCAGCAGCTTAGCAGATTCACCCCTCCACTTT
CDR3 protein: CASSLADSPLHF
clone size: -
J gene: TRBJ1-6
D gene: -
V gene: TRBV11-2

CDR3 DNA: TGTGCCAGCAGCTTAACAGGGGTGAGGACAGATACGCAGTATTTT
CDR3 protein: CASSLTGVRTDTQYF
clone size: few
J gene: TRBJ2-3
D gene: TRBD1
V gene: TRBV7-6

CDR3 DNA: TGTGCCAGCAGCGCGCGGACAGGCCGCACAGATACGCAGTATTTT
CDR3 protein: CASSARTGRTDTQYF
clone size: -
J gene: TRBJ2-3
D gene: TRBD1
V gene: TRBV7-2

CDR3 DNA: TGTGCCAGCAGTACAGGGGACGCTAGGTACGAGCAGTACTTC
CDR3 protein: CASSTGDARYEQYF
clone size: -
J gene: TRBJ2-7
D gene: TRBD1
V gene: TRBV5-8

CDR3 DNA: TGCAGCGTGAGGGTCCAGGGGACAGATACGCAGTATTTT
CDR3 protein: CSVRVQGTDTQYF
clone size: -
J gene: TRBJ2-3
D gene: -
V gene: TRBV29-1

CDR3 DNA: TGTGCCAGTAGTTCGGACAGGGGGCAAGATTACGAGCAGTACTTC
CDR3 protein: CASSSDRGQDYEQYF
clone size: -
J gene: TRBJ2-7
D gene: TRBD1
V gene: TRBV19

CDR3 DNA: TGTGCCAGCAGATTGACAGGGGGTAATGAAAAACTGTTTTTT
CDR3 protein: CASRLTGGNEKLFF
clone size: -
J gene: TRBJ1-4
D gene: TRBD1
V gene: TRBV2

CDR3 DNA: TGTGCCAGCAGCCAGGCAGGGGGCACTGAAGCTTTCTTT
CDR3 protein: CASSQAGGTEAFF
clone size: -
J gene: TRBJ1-1
D gene: TRBD1
V gene: TRBV9

CDR3 DNA: TGTGCCAGCAGCTTGGACATGAACACTGAAGCTTTCTTT
CDR3 protein: CASSLDMNTEAFF
clone size: few
J gene: TRBJ1-1
D gene: -
V gene: TRBV5-4

CDR3 DNA: TGTGCCAGCCTACTAGCGGGGACCTACAATGAGCAGTTCTTC
CDR3 protein: CASLLAGTYNEQFF
clone size: -
J gene: TRBJ2-1
D gene: TRBD2
V gene: TRBV2

CDR3 DNA: TGTGCCAGCAGTTATCCCGATCGCTCGGCTGAAGCTTTCTTT
CDR3 protein: CASSYPDRSAEAFF
clone size: few
J gene: TRBJ1-1
D gene: -
V gene: TRBV6-5

CDR3 DNA: TGTGCCAGCAGTGAGTTGGACTCGACCACAGATACGCAGTATTTT
CDR3 protein: CASSELDSTTDTQYF
clone size: -
J gene: TRBJ2-3
D gene: -
V gene: TRBV25-1

CDR3 DNA: TGTGCCAGCAGTTTAGGGCAGGAACAAGAGACCCAGTACTTC
CDR3 protein: CASSLGQEQETQYF
clone size: few
J gene: TRBJ2-5
D gene: -
V gene: TRBV28

CDR3 DNA: TGTGCCAGCAGCCAACATCGCGTAGGGGATGAAAAACTGTTTTTT
CDR3 protein: CASSQHRVGDEKLFF
clone size: few
J gene: TRBJ1-4
D gene: -
V gene: TRBV14

CDR3 DNA: TGTGCCAGCAGTTACCTAGGGGGCTACGAGCAGTACTTC
CDR3 protein: CASSYLGGYEQYF
clone size: few
J gene: TRBJ2-7
D gene: -
V gene: TRBV6-5

CDR3 DNA: TGCGCCAGCAGCCAAGCAAGACCTAGCGGGAGGCACGAGCAGTACTTC
CDR3 protein: CASSQARPSGRHEQYF
clone size: -
J gene: TRBJ2-7
D gene: TRBD2
V gene: TRBV4-1

CDR3 DNA: TGTGCCAGCTCACCCCAAGGGGAGGGGTCGCCCCAGCATTTT
CDR3 protein: CASSPQGEGSPQHF
clone size: -
J gene: TRBJ1-5
D gene: -
V gene: TRBV18

CDR3 DNA: TGTGCCAGCAGTGAATTTAGCACCCCCGGGACAGACTACGAGCAGTACTTC
CDR3 protein: CASSEFSTPGTDYEQYF
clone size: few
J gene: TRBJ2-7
D gene: TRBD1
V gene: TRBV28

CDR3 DNA: TGTGCCAGCACCAGGGTGGGTAGCGGGACTGCAGGGGAGCTGTTTTTT
CDR3 protein: CASTRVGSGTAGELFF
clone size: -
J gene: TRBJ2-2
D gene: TRBD2
V gene: TRBV11-2

CDR3 DNA: TGTGCCAGCAGTTTATTCGGAGGCAATGAGCAGTTCTTC
CDR3 protein: CASSLFGGNEQFF
clone size: -
J gene: TRBJ2-1
D gene: -
V gene: TRBV28

CDR3 DNA: TGTGCCAGCAGTTATCAACAGGGGAAGGTAGACACCATATATTTT
CDR3 protein: CASSYQQGKVDTIYF
clone size: -
J gene: TRBJ1-3
D gene: TRBD1
V gene: TRBV27

CDR3 DNA: TGCGCCAGCAGGCCGACTAGCGGGGGATTGGAGACCCAGTACTTC
CDR3 protein: CASRPTSGGLETQYF
clone size: -
J gene: TRBJ2-5
D gene: TRBD2
V gene: TRBV5-1

CDR3 DNA: TGTGCCAGCAGTGGAGAGAACACAGATACGCAGTATTTT
CDR3 protein: CASSGENTDTQYF
clone size: medium-sized
J gene: TRBJ2-3
D gene: -
V gene: TRBV2

CDR3 DNA: TGTGCCAGCAGTACAGAATACTCCTACAATGAGCAGTTCTTC
CDR3 protein: CASSTEYSYNEQFF
clone size: -
J gene: TRBJ2-1
D gene: -
V gene: TRBV25-1

CDR3 DNA: TGTGCCAGCAGTTTTTCCGACCTCACGAGGGAGCAGTACTTC
CDR3 protein: CASSFSDLTREQYF
clone size: -
J gene: TRBJ2-7
D gene: -
V gene: TRBV27

CDR3 DNA: TGTGCCAGAAGCTTCTGGCACAGGCCGCTATATGGCTACACCTTC
CDR3 protein: CARSFWHRPLYGYTF
clone size: few
J gene: TRBJ1-2
D gene: -
V gene: TRBV5-3

CDR3 DNA: TGTGCCAGCATTACGGCAGGGCACACGAACTATGGCTACACCTTC
CDR3 protein: CASITAGHTNYGYTF
clone size: few
J gene: TRBJ1-2
D gene: -
V gene: TRBV28

CDR3 DNA: TGTGCCAGTAGGGACAGGGATGTCTATGGCTACACCTTC
CDR3 protein: CASRDRDVYGYTF
clone size: -
J gene: TRBJ1-2
D gene: TRBD1
V gene: TRBV19

CDR3 DNA: TGTGCCAGCAGCTTGGCCGGCAGGGGCCAAGAGACCCAGTACTTC
CDR3 protein: CASSLAGRGQETQYF
clone size: -
J gene: TRBJ2-5
D gene: -
V gene: TRBV5-4

CDR3 DNA: TGTGCCAGCAGTCCCGACACCGGGGAGCTGTTTTTT
CDR3 protein: CASSPDTGELFF
clone size: -
J gene: TRBJ2-2
D gene: -
V gene: TRBV7-3

CDR3 DNA: TGTGCCAGCAGCCAACCTGGGGTAGCGGGAGATCTGAATGAGCAGTTCTTC
CDR3 protein: CASSQPGVAGDLNEQFF
clone size: -
J gene: TRBJ2-1
D gene: TRBD2
V gene: TRBV7-3

CDR3 DNA: TGTGCCAGCAGTCGGGGACAGGGCTTGAACACTGAAGCTTTCTTT
CDR3 protein: CASSRGQGLNTEAFF
clone size: -
J gene: TRBJ1-1
D gene: TRBD1
V gene: TRBV2

CDR3 DNA: TGTGCCAGCAGTCCGGACTTCAATGAGCAGTTCTTC
CDR3 protein: CASSPDFNEQFF
clone size: few
J gene: TRBJ2-1
D gene: -
V gene: TRBV6-1

CDR3 DNA: TGTGCCAGCAGCCCGGGGGACAGGATCTACAATGAGCAGTTCTTC
CDR3 protein: CASSPGDRIYNEQFF
clone size: -
J gene: TRBJ2-1
D gene: TRBD1
V gene: TRBV11-2

CDR3 DNA: TGTGCCAGCAGCTTAACGACAGGGGCGGGAGATACGCAGTATTTT
CDR3 protein: CASSLTTGAGDTQYF
clone size: few
J gene: TRBJ2-3
D gene: TRBD1
V gene: TRBV7-9

CDR3 DNA: TGTGCCACCGGGACTAGCGGAAACACCGGGGAGCTGTTTTTT
CDR3 protein: CATGTSGNTGELFF
clone size: -
J gene: TRBJ2-2
D gene: TRBD2
V gene: TRBV2